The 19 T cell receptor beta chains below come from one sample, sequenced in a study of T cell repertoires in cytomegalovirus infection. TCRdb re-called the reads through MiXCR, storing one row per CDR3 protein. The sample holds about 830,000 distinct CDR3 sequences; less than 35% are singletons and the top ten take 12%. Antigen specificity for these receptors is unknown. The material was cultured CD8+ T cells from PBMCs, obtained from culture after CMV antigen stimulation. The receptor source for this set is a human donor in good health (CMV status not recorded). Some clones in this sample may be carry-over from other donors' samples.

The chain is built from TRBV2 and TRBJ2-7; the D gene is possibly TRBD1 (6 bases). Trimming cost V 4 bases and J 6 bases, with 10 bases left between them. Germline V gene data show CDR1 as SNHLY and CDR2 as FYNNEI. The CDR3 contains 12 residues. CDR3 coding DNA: TGTGCCAGCAGTGGACAGGAACTCGAGCAGTACTTC. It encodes CASSGQELEQYF.

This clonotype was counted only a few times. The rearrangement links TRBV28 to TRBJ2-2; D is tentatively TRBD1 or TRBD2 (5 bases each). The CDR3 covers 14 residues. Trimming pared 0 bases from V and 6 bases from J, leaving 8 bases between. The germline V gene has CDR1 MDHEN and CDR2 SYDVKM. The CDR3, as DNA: TGTGCCAGCAGTTTATGGGGGGTCGCCGGGGAGCTGTTTTTT. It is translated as CASSLWGVAGELFF. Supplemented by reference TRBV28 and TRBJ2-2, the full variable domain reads DVKVTQSSRYLVKRTGEKVFLECVQDMDHENMFWYRQDPGLGLRLIYFSYDVKMKEKGDIPEGYSVSREKKERFSLILESASTNQTSMYLCASSLWGVAGELFFGEGSRLTVL.

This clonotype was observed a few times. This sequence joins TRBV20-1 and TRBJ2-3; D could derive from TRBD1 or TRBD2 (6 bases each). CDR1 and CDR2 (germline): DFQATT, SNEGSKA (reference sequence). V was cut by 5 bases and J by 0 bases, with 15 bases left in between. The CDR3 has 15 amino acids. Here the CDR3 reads CSAGGQATSTDTQYF. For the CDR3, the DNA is TGCAGTGCTGGGGGGCAGGCCACTAGCACAGATACGCAGTATTTT.

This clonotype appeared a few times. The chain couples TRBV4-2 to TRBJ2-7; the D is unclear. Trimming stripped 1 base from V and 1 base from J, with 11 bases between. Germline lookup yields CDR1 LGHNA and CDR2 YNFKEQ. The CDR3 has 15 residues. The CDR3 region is CASSQGTQESYEQYF. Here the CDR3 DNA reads TGTGCCAGCAGCCAAGGAACACAAGAGTCCTACGAGCAGTACTTC.

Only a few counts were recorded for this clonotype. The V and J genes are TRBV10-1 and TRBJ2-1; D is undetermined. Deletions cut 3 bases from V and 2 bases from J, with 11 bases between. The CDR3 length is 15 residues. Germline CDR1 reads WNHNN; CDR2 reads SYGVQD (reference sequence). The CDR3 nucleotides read TGCGCCAGCAGTGAAGGCCGCGGACCCTACAATGAGCAGTTCTTC. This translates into CASSEGRGPYNEQFF.

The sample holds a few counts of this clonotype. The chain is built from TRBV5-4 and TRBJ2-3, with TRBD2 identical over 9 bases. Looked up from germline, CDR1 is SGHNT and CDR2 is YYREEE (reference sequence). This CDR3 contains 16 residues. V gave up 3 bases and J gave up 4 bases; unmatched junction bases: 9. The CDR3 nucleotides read TGTGCCAGCAGCTACCACTGGCGGGGGGGCGCAGATACGCAGTATTTT. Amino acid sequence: CASSYHWRGGADTQYF.

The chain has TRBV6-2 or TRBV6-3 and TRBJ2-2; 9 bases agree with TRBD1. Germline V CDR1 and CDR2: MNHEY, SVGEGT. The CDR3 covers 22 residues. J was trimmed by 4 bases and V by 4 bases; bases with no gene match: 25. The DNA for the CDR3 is TGTGCCAGCAGTTCCCTCTACCTCCGGGACAGGGTCGTCCCCCCCGGCACCGGGGAGCTGTTTTTT. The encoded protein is CASSSLYLRDRVVPPGTGELFF.

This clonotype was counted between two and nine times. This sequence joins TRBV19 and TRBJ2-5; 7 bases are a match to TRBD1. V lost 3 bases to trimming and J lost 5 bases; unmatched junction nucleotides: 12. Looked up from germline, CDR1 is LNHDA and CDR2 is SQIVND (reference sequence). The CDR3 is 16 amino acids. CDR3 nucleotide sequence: TGTGCCAGTAGTATTCGAGTCGACAGGGTATGGGAGACCCAGTACTTC. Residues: CASSIRVDRVWETQYF.

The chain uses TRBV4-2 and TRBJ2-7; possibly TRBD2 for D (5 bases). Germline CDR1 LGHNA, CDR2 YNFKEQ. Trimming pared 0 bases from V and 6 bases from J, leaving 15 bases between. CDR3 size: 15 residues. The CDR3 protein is CASSQEASYPGEQYF. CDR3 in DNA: TGTGCCAGCAGCCAAGAGGCTAGCTACCCTGGCGAGCAGTACTTC.

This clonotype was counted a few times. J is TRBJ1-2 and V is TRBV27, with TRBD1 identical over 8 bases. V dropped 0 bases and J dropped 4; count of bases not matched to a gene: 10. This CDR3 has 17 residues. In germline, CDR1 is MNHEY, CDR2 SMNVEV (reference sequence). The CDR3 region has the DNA TGTGCCAGCAGTTTATCCCTCGCCGGACAGGGCACCTATGGCTACACCTTC. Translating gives CASSLSLAGQGTYGYTF.

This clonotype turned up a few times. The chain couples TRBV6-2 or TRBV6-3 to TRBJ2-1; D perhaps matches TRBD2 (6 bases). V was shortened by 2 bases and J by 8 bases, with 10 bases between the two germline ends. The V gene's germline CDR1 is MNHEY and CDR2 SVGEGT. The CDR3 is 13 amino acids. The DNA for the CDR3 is TGTGCCAGCAGTTACGTTTGGGGGGATGAGCAGTTCTTC. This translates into CASSYVWGDEQFF.

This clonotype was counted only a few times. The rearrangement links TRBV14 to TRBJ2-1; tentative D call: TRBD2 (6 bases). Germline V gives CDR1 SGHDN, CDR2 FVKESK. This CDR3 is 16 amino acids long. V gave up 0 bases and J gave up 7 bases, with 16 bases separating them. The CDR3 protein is CASSQDSRLEKNEQFF. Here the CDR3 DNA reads TGTGCCAGCAGCCAAGATAGTAGACTAGAAAAAAATGAGCAGTTCTTC.

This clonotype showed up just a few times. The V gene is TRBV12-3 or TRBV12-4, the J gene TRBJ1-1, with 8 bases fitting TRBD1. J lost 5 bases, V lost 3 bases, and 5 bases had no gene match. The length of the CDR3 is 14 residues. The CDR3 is CASSLGQEWTEAFF. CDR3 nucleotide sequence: TGTGCCAGCAGTTTGGGACAGGAATGGACTGAAGCTTTCTTT.

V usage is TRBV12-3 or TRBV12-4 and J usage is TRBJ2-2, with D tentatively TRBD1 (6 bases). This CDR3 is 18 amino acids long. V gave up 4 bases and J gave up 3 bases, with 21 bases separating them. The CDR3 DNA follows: TGTGCCAGCAGTTCTAGACAGGTATATCGGGACGACACCGGGGAGCTGTTTTTT. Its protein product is CASSSRQVYRDDTGELFF.

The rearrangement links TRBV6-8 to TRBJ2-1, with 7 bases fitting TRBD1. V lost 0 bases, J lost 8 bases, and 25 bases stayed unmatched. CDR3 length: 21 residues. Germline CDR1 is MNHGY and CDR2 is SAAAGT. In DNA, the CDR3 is TGTGCCAGCAGTTACTCCCCGACAGGGCCCCTGGCAAAAAAAAGTATCGATGAGCAGTTCTTC. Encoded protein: CASSYSPTGPLAKKSIDEQFF.

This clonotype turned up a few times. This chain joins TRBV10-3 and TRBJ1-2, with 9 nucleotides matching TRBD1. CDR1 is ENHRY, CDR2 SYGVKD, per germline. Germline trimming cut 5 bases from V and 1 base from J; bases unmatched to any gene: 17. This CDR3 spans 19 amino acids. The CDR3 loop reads CAISQMSRDRVRRNYGYTF. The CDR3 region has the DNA TGTGCCATCAGTCAAATGTCCCGGGACAGGGTTCGGCGTAACTATGGCTACACCTTC.

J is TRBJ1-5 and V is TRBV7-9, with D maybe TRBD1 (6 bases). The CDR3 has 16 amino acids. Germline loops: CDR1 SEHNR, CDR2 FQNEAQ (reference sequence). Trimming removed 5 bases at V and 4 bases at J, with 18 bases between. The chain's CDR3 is CASSPAGARGNQPQHF. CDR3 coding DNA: TGTGCCAGCAGCCCAGCGGGAGCCAGGGGTAATCAGCCCCAGCATTTT.

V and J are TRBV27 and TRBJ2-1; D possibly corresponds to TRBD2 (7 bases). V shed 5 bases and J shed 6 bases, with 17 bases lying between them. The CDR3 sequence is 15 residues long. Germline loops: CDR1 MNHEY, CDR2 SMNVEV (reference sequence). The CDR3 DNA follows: TGTGCCAGCAGTCCAGCTGGGGGGGGCGGCAATGAGCAGTTCTTC. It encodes CASSPAGGGGNEQFF.

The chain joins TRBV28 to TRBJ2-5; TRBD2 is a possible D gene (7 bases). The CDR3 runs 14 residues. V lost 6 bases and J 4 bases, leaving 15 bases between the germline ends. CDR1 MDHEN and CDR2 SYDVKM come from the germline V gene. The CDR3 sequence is CASSSRGARETQYF. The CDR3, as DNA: TGTGCCAGCAGCTCCCGGGGGGCGCGAGAGACCCAGTACTTC.